This T cell receptor beta chain was recovered during a study of a mutant IDH1 vaccine in newly diagnosed glioma. For the study at large: Vaccines were begun 4-6 weeks after radiotherapy alone, or with temozolomide cycles. It was radiotherapy, temozolomide, or both that patients received previously, with most receiving both.

Sample time point: week 23, last vaccination. The study gave 300 ug of mutant IDH1 20-mer peptide per vaccine dose, with topical imiquimod. To note about this clone: Antigen unknown.

Germline CDR1 is SGHVS and CDR2 is FNYEAQ. V was shortened by 4 bases and J by 7 bases, with 7 bases between the two germline ends. This CDR3 has 12 amino acids. Clones were read by immunoSEQ multiplex PCR, and TCRdb kept only the in-frame ones, dropping some. This sample has some 80,000 clones, with more than 70% found just once. This TCR was recovered from a woman aged 50 to 60 with glioma. The chain couples TRBV7-6 to TRBJ2-2; D gene ambiguous. Material: PBMCs, obtained from a glioma patient whose treatment included an IDH1 peptide vaccine. CDR3: CASSWIIGELFF. CDR3 nucleotides: TGTGCCAGCAGCTGGATCATCGGGGAGCTGTTTTTT.